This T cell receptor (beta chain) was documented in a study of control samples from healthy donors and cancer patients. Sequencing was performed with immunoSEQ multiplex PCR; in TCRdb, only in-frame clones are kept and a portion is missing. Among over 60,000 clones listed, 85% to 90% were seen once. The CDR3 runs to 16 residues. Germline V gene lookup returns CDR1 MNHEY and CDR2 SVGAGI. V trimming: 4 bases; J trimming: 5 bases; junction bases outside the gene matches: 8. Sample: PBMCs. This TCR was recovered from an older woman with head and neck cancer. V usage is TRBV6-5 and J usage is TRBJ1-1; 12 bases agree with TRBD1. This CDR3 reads CASSSGQGAGYTEAFF. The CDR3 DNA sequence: TGTGCCAGCAGTTCGGGACAGGGGGCTGGTTATACTGAAGCTTTCTTT.